The 7 T cell receptor beta chains presented below share a single source sample, sequenced in a study of regulatory dendritic cells for organ transplantation. CFSE-labeled sorted T cells met regulatory or mature dendritic cells for four to five days. The table came from immunoSEQ multiplex PCR; TCRdb's copy has only in-frame clones and leaves some out. The sample contains some 7,800 clones, roughly 64% of which appear only once. Their antigens remain unidentified. The sample was memory CD4+ T cells from blood cultured with dendritic cells. The subset denotes: CD45RO+ memory T cells. The receptor source for this set is a human donor in good health.

The chain uses TRBV2 and TRBJ2-5; tentative D call: TRBD2 (6 bases). The CDR3 sequence is 13 residues long. Germline assignment: CDR1 SNHLY and CDR2 FYNNEI. Trimming shortened V by 7 bases and J by 0 bases, and 9 bases separated the two germline ends. CDR3 nucleotides: TGTGCCAGCACCCGGGACTACCAAGAGACCCAGTACTTC. Amino acid sequence: CASTRDYQETQYF. The complete variable domain, with remaining parts taken from reference TRBV2 and TRBJ2-5, reads EPEVTQTPSHQVTQMGQEVILRCVPISNHLYFYWYRQILGQKVEFLVSFYNNEISEKSEIFDDQFSVERPDGSNFTLKIRSTKLEDSAMYFCASTRDYQETQYFGPGTRLLVL.

The J gene is TRBJ1-4, the V gene TRBV7-9; 8 bases align to TRBD1. Germline values: CDR1 SEHNR, CDR2 FQNEAQ (reference sequence). Trimming cost V 3 bases and J 7 bases; bases outside gene matches: 4. The CDR3 has 14 amino acids. The CDR3 region has the DNA TGTGCCAGCAGCTTCGACAGGGGTGCTGAAAAACTGTTTTTT. Protein product: CASSFDRGAEKLFF.

This chain connects TRBV7-2 to TRBJ2-7; 12 bases are a match to TRBD2. Germline values: CDR1 SGHTA, CDR2 FQGNSA. The CDR3 runs 15 residues. V gave up 3 bases and J gave up 3 bases; unmatched junction bases: 3. The DNA for the CDR3 is TGTGCCAGCAGCTTCGGACTAGCGGGGCTCTACGAGCAGTACTTC. Translation: CASSFGLAGLYEQYF.

This chain connects TRBV29-1 to TRBJ2-1; the D is unclear. The CDR3 totals 12 residues. The V gene lost 4 bases and the J gene lost 9 bases, with 13 bases spanning the gap. CDR1 SQVTM and CDR2 ANQGSEA come from the germline V gene. CDR3 protein: CSVGSQPGEQFF. CDR3 DNA sequence: TGCAGCGTTGGAAGTCAGCCGGGTGAGCAGTTCTTC.

J is TRBJ2-5 and V is TRBV11-2; 15 bases align to TRBD2. V gave up 5 bases and J gave up 7 bases; unmatched junction bases: 8. The CDR3 runs to 16 residues. Germline CDR1 SGHAT, CDR2 FQNNGV. The CDR3 protein is CASSLGLAGGQRTQYF. CDR3 coding DNA: TGTGCCAGCAGCCTCGGACTAGCGGGGGGGCAGCGGACCCAGTACTTC. Based on the CDR3 plus reference TRBV11-2 and TRBJ2-5, the full variable domain is EAGVAQSPRYKIIEKRQSVAFWCNPISGHATLYWYQQILGQGPKLLIQFQNNGVVDDSQLPKDRFSAERLKGVDSTLKIQPAKLEDSAVYLCASSLGLAGGQRTQYFGPGTRLLVL.

This clone is medium-sized within its sample. This sample also contains other DNA sequences that code for the same CDR3. This chain joins TRBV29-1 and TRBJ2-7, with 12 positions matching TRBD1. Per the germline V gene, CDR1 is SQVTM and CDR2 is ANQGSEA. CDR3 length equals 15 residues. Trimming cost V 4 bases and J 2 bases; bases outside gene matches: 6. The CDR3 here is CSVVSGQGAAYEQYF. In DNA form, the CDR3 reads TGCAGCGTTGTATCGGGACAGGGGGCGGCCTACGAGCAGTACTTC.

This clone was recorded only once. J is TRBJ1-6 and V is TRBV27; D possibly corresponds to TRBD1 (6 bases). Germline V gives CDR1 MNHEY, CDR2 SMNVEV (reference sequence). Between the trimmed V and J ends, which lost 6 bases and 10 bases, there was a span of 19 bases. The CDR3 extends over 15 amino acids. The DNA of the CDR3 is TGTGCCAGCAGACACATGGGGGCAGATTCCTCACCCCTCCACTTT. It specifies CASRHMGADSSPLHF.